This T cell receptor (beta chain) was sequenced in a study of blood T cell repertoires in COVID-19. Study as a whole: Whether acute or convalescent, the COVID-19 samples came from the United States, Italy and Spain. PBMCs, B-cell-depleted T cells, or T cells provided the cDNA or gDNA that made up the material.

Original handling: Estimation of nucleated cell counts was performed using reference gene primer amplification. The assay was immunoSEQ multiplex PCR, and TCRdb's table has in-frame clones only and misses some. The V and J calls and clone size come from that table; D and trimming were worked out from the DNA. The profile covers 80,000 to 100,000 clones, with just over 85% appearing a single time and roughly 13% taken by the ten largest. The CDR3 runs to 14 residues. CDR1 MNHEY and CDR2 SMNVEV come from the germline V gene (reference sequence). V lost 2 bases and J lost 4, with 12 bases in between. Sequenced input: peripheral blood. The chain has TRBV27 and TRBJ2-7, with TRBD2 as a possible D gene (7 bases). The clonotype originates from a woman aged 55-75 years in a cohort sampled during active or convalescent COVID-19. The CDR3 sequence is CASSLGRGRYEQYF. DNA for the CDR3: TGTGCCAGCAGTTTAGGGAGGGGGAGGTACGAGCAGTACTTC.